The clone carrying this T cell receptor beta chain occurred once. Its antigen remains unknown. The sample comes from a study of identifying expanded T cells in peripheral blood. Study-wide points: Across healthy donors, higher total template counts meant significantly greater roughly 2-week count variance.

The CDR3 extends over 14 amino acids. The germline gives CDR1 SGHNT, CDR2 YYREEE (reference sequence). Assay: immunoSEQ multiplex PCR; the TCRdb copy retains only in-frame clones and omits some. This sample has 85,000 to 100,000 clones, with approximately 88% found just once. The sample comprised blood. J is TRBJ2-5 and V is TRBV5-4; tentatively, D is TRBD2 (5 bases). The better agreement between TRBJ2-7 and the DNA end casts doubt on the J call. This clonotype originated in a person aged 18 to 75 in good health. The CDR3 spells CASSLGAAGYEQYF. The CDR3 DNA is TGTGCCAGCAGCTTGGGAGCGGCAGGATACGAGCAGTACTTC.